The 4 T cell receptor beta chains below all came from one sample that was sequenced in a study of blood T cell repertoires in COVID-19. The data were produced by immunoSEQ multiplex PCR, yet TCRdb's version contains in-frame clones alone and is incomplete. Of around 100,000 clones listed, 82% are singletons. Sequencing was performed on peripheral blood. Receptors originate from a man between 70 and 80 years old with acute or convalescent COVID-19.

The chain joins TRBV5-1 to TRBJ2-4, with D unclear. V was clipped by 0 bases and J by 8 bases, with 12 bases between them. This CDR3 contains 14 residues. Germline CDR1 and CDR2: SGHRS and YFSETQ. CDR3 in amino acids: CASSLDSAGDIQYF. Here the CDR3 DNA reads TGCGCCAGCAGCTTGGACTCGGCCGGAGACATTCAGTACTTC.

The J gene is TRBJ1-1, the V gene TRBV11-3; possible D gene TRBD1, 6 bases. With 5 bases removed from V and 2 bases from J, the gap between germline ends came to 9 bases. Germline CDR1 and CDR2: SGHNT and YENEEA. The CDR3 is 13 amino acids. CDR3 DNA: TGTGCCAGCAGCCGGGACATTAACACTGAAGCTTTCTTT. It translates to CASSRDINTEAFF.

The chain is built from TRBV7-9 and TRBJ2-5, with a tentative D call TRBD2 (6 bases). This CDR3 is built from 15 residues. From germline, CDR1 is SEHNR and CDR2 FQNEAQ (reference sequence). V was trimmed by 2 bases and J by 5 bases, leaving 15 bases between them. In nucleotides, the CDR3 is TGTGCCAGCAGCTTATTGTCGGCAGGAGGGGAGACCCAGTACTTC. It translates to CASSLLSAGGETQYF.

The chain carries TRBV5-1 and TRBJ2-2, with 7 bases matching TRBD1. This CDR3 region has 15 residues. V lost 4 bases, J lost 2 bases, and 5 bases stayed unmatched. Germline values: CDR1 SGHRS, CDR2 YFSETQ. The CDR3 nucleotides are TGCGCCAGCAGCCCAGACAGGGCAAACACCGGGGAGCTGTTTTTT. Translating it yields CASSPDRANTGELFF.